The present entry profiles one T cell receptor (beta chain) with its context. Enrolment of Seattle patients took place during active infection, and they were followed longitudinally. The data originate from a study of blood T cell repertoires in COVID-19. Across the study: Spain, Italy and the United States supplied samples that represented acute and convalescent COVID-19.

As originally analysed: Reference gene primer amplification in the assay estimated nucleated cell counts. The assay was immunoSEQ multiplex PCR, and TCRdb's table has in-frame clones only and misses some. D and trimming were read from the DNA, whereas the V and J calls and clone size are those reported in that table. The sample has roughly 300,000 clones, about nine tenths seen once. The TCR originated in a woman in her thirties with COVID-19, enrolled during active disease. The material sequenced was peripheral blood.

CDR3: CASRGIDRPQETQYF. CDR3 coding DNA: TGTGCCAGCAGGGGAATAGACAGGCCCCAAGAGACCCAGTACTTC. The rearrangement links TRBV28 to TRBJ2-5; D perhaps matches TRBD1 (6 bases). The germline CDR1 and CDR2 sequences are MDHEN and SYDVKM. Between the trimmed V and J ends, which lost 6 bases and 1 base, there was a span of 15 bases. The CDR3 sequence is 15 residues long.